A single sample gave rise to the 32 T cell receptor beta chains below, sequenced in a study of cytomegalovirus exposure and HLA in healthy donors. Both 60 Vbeta primers and 13 Jbeta primers went into the PCR. Sequenced by immunoSEQ multiplex PCR; TCRdb stores in-frame clones only, minus some. The sample holds some 200,000 clones, roughly 73% seen once. Input material: PBMCs. The source is a female donor in good health and CMV-seronegative.

This clone was counted a few times. The chain uses TRBV7-2 and TRBJ1-5, with 7 bases matching TRBD1. The CDR3 is 15 amino acids. CDR1 and CDR2 (germline): SGHTA, FQGNSA. The V gene end was trimmed by 2 bases and the J gene end by 2 bases; junction bases not matched to a gene: 3. Here the CDR3 reads CASSLSGQGNQPQHF. DNA for the CDR3: TGTGCCAGCAGCTTAAGTGGACAGGGCAATCAGCCCCAGCATTTT.

The chain is built from TRBV11-2 and TRBJ2-3; no clear D. The CDR3 is 13 amino acids. The V gene's germline CDR1 is SGHAT and CDR2 FQNNGV. V lost 2 bases and J lost 0, with 3 bases in between. DNA of the CDR3: TGTGCCAGCAGCTTACCGAGCACAGATACGCAGTATTTT. It yields the protein CASSLPSTDTQYF.

V and J are TRBV28 and TRBJ2-1; 14 nucleotides line up with TRBD2. Germline V CDR1 and CDR2: MDHEN, SYDVKM. V lost 6 bases to trimming and J lost 9 bases; unmatched junction nucleotides: 7. The CDR3 runs 15 residues. DNA of the CDR3: TGTGCCAGCAGCGCCGGGACTAGCGGGAGTACTGAGCAGTTCTTC. It codes for CASSAGTSGSTEQFF.

This clone was recorded a few times. The chain links TRBV7-6 to TRBJ1-5; possibly TRBD1 for D (5 bases). CDR1 and CDR2 from the germline V gene are SGHVS and FNYEAQ. The CDR3 runs to 15 residues. The V end was cut by 5 bases, the J end by 7 bases, with 18 bases between. The CDR3 DNA is TGTGCCAGCAGCCCTCTAGAAGCTGGGGGGCAGCCCCAGCATTTT. Protein: CASSPLEAGGQPQHF. Drawing the rest from reference TRBV7-6 and TRBJ1-5, the complete variable domain is GAGVSQSPRYKVTKRGQDVALRCDPISGHVSLYWYRQALGQGPEFLTYFNYEAQQDKSGLPNDRFSAERPEGSISTLTIQRTEQRDSAMYRCASSPLEAGGQPQHFGDGTRLSIL.

A few counts support this clone. The V and J genes are TRBV6-6 and TRBJ1-5, with 7 nucleotides matching TRBD1. Germline loops: CDR1 MNHNY, CDR2 SVGAGI (reference sequence). Germline trimming cut 4 bases from V and 0 bases from J; bases unmatched to any gene: 6. The CDR3 runs to 16 residues. This CDR3 reads CASSSTGQASNQPQHF. The CDR3 nucleotides are TGTGCCAGCAGTTCCACCGGACAGGCTAGCAATCAGCCCCAGCATTTT.

Comment on this clone: The sample has other DNA sequences that encode this CDR3 too. V and J are TRBV7-9 and TRBJ2-7; D not certain. V was clipped by 5 bases and J by 1 base, with 3 bases between them. Germline V gene data show CDR1 as SEHNR and CDR2 as FQNEAQ (reference sequence). The CDR3 contains 11 residues. CDR3 in DNA: TGTGCCAGCAGCCTTTCCTACGAGCAGTACTTC. Amino acids: CASSLSYEQYF.

The CDR3 protein is CASSSGTGTTNEKLFF. CDR3 sequence (DNA): TGTGCCAGTAGTAGCGGGACGGGGACAACTAATGAAAAACTGTTTTTT. V is TRBV19 and J is TRBJ1-4, with a weak D call TRBD1 (5 bases). Germline V gives CDR1 LNHDA, CDR2 SQIVND (reference sequence). Trimming took 4 bases from V and 0 from J, leaving 12 bases between them. CDR3 size: 16 residues.

The rearrangement joins TRBV6-1 to TRBJ1-2, with D possibly TRBD1 on 5 matching bases. CDR1 and CDR2 from the germline V gene are MNHNS and SASEGT. V was trimmed by 3 bases and J by 3 bases, leaving 14 bases between them. The CDR3 covers 15 residues. Here the CDR3 reads CASSDPPDTYYGYTF. Here the CDR3 DNA reads TGTGCCAGCAGTGATCCCCCGGACACATACTATGGCTACACCTTC.

The chain uses TRBV7-9 and TRBJ1-5; perhaps TRBD1 as D (6 bases). V was pared by 3 bases and J by 4 bases, with 19 bases between. This CDR3 contains 17 residues. CDR1 and CDR2 from the germline V gene are SEHNR and FQNEAQ (reference sequence). The CDR3 loop is CASSFKVRQEKNQPQHF. The CDR3 DNA is TGTGCCAGCAGCTTCAAAGTAAGACAGGAGAAGAATCAGCCCCAGCATTTT.

This rearrangement joins TRBV7-2 to TRBJ1-5, with D possibly being TRBD1 (5 bases). V dropped 1 base and J dropped 3 bases, with 13 bases sitting between them. This CDR3 has 16 amino acids. Germline CDR1 is SGHTA and CDR2 is FQGNSA. CDR3 nucleotide sequence: TGTGCCAGCAGCTTAGGCGGACACATAACCAATCAGCCCCAGCATTTT. It specifies CASSLGGHITNQPQHF.

This clone was seen a single time. The genes are TRBV19 and TRBJ1-1, with D hard to call. Germline V gene lookup returns CDR1 LNHDA and CDR2 SQIVND (reference sequence). Trimming shortened V by 1 base and J by 0 bases, and 9 bases separated the two germline ends. The CDR3 contains 15 residues. CDR3 in DNA: TGTGCCAGTAGTATAGTCGGGGTGATGAACACTGAAGCTTTCTTT. It codes for CASSIVGVMNTEAFF.

The chain combines TRBV6-1 with TRBJ1-2; 7 nucleotides match TRBD1. With V trimmed by 1 base and J by 4 bases, 9 bases remained unmatched. CDR1 is MNHNS, CDR2 SASEGT, per germline. CDR3 size: 16 residues. The DNA for the CDR3 is TGTGCCAGCAGTGAAGGTCCTGAACGGACAGGCTATGGCTACACCTTC. It encodes CASSEGPERTGYGYTF.

This chain joins TRBV7-9 and TRBJ1-1; no definite D call. The CDR3 is made up of 12 amino acids. Per the germline V gene, CDR1 is SEHNR and CDR2 is FQNEAQ (reference sequence). The germline V and J ends were trimmed by 2 bases and 1 base, with 2 bases remaining between them. CDR3 coding DNA: TGTGCCAGCAGCTTACAGAACACTGAAGCTTTCTTT. Amino acid sequence: CASSLQNTEAFF.

The chain combines TRBV7-9 with TRBJ1-1; the D gene is possibly TRBD1 (5 bases). The CDR3 has 14 residues. CDR1 and CDR2 from the germline V gene are SEHNR and FQNEAQ (reference sequence). V lost 5 bases, J lost 1 base, and 11 bases lay in between. The CDR3 is CASSLDSRNTEAFF. CDR3 sequence (DNA): TGTGCCAGCAGCCTCGACAGTCGGAACACTGAAGCTTTCTTT.

The genes are TRBV14 and TRBJ1-2; D gene ambiguous. Germline V gene sequence: CDR1 SGHDN, CDR2 FVKESK. V was shortened by 1 base and J by 0 bases, with 6 bases between the two germline ends. CDR3 length equals 14 residues. CDR3 region: CASSQVGANYGYTF. The CDR3, as DNA: TGTGCCAGCAGCCAAGTCGGGGCTAACTATGGCTACACCTTC.

The V gene is TRBV11-2, the J gene TRBJ2-3; D not certain. V lost 1 base to trimming and J lost 1 base, with 6 bases between them. CDR1 is SGHAT and CDR2 is FQNNGV in the germline V gene. The CDR3 has 14 residues. The CDR3 region is CASSLGEGTDTQYF. For the CDR3, the DNA is TGTGCCAGCAGCTTAGGCGAAGGCACAGATACGCAGTATTTT.

The chain has TRBV6-1 and TRBJ2-7, with D possibly matching TRBD2 (6 bases). Trimming shortened V by 8 bases and J by 3 bases, and 17 bases separated the two germline ends. The V gene's germline CDR1 is MNHNS and CDR2 SASEGT. The CDR3 has 14 amino acids. CDR3 loop: CASGAGQGGYEQYF. CDR3 bases: TGTGCCAGCGGGGCCGGCCAGGGAGGCTACGAGCAGTACTTC.

The chain has TRBV11-2 and TRBJ1-1; tentative D call: TRBD1 (6 bases). Trimming shortened V by 7 bases and J by 3 bases, and 9 bases separated the two germline ends. This CDR3 spans 12 amino acids. In germline, CDR1 is SGHAT, CDR2 FQNNGV. DNA of the CDR3: TGTGCCAGCACCCAGGGGTACACTGAAGCTTTCTTT. It yields the protein CASTQGYTEAFF.

The chain joins TRBV29-1 to TRBJ2-1; 13 bases line up with TRBD2. The CDR3 totals 21 residues. J gave up 2 bases and V 2 bases, and 18 bases lay outside the gene matches. CDR1 and CDR2 from the germline V gene are SQVTM and ANQGSEA. CDR3 protein: CSVEKFHPTTTSGRPYNEQFF. CDR3 sequence (DNA): TGCAGCGTTGAAAAGTTCCACCCTACCACGACTAGCGGGAGGCCCTACAATGAGCAGTTCTTC.

This chain uses TRBV15 with TRBJ2-3; 9 nucleotides align to TRBD2. V lost 1 base to trimming and J lost 3 bases; unmatched junction nucleotides: 5. This CDR3 has 16 residues. CDR1 and CDR2 (germline): LNHNV, YYDKDF (reference sequence). The chain's CDR3 is CATSRVAGVSTDTQYF. The CDR3 nucleotides are TGTGCCACCAGCAGAGTAGCGGGAGTAAGTACAGATACGCAGTATTTT.

This chain uses TRBV19 with TRBJ2-2; no firm D call. Germline CDR1 LNHDA, CDR2 SQIVND (reference sequence). This CDR3 comprises 13 residues. Between the trimmed V and J ends, which lost 5 bases and 4 bases, there was a span of 8 bases. The CDR3 region is CASSFSSTGELFF. CDR3 in DNA: TGTGCCAGTAGTTTTAGCAGCACCGGGGAGCTGTTTTTT.

The CDR3: CASSPGTGHMNTEAFF. For the CDR3, the DNA is TGTGCCAGCAGCCCCGGGACAGGTCACATGAACACTGAAGCTTTCTTT. The chain is built from TRBV27 and TRBJ1-1; 8 bases agree with TRBD1. Trimming removed 6 bases from V and 0 bases from J; junction bases left unmatched: 9. In germline, CDR1 is MNHEY, CDR2 SMNVEV (reference sequence). The CDR3 contains 16 residues.

The V call is TRBV2, the J call TRBJ2-2; D is possibly TRBD2 (5 bases). V was shortened by 11 bases and J by 6 bases, with 13 bases between the two germline ends. The CDR3 has 12 amino acids. Germline V lookup: CDR1 SNHLY, CDR2 FYNNEI. The CDR3 nucleotides read TGTGCCGGAGACGAGGGTTCCGGGGAGCTGTTTTTT. Protein sequence: CAGDEGSGELFF.

This clone appeared a few times. The chain carries TRBV6-5 and TRBJ1-1; D might be TRBD1 (5 bases). The CDR3 covers 16 residues. V lost 2 bases and J lost 0, with 13 bases in between. Germline values: CDR1 MNHEY, CDR2 SVGAGI. The CDR3 loop is CASSYGAGQMNTEAFF. DNA for the CDR3: TGTGCCAGCAGTTACGGGGCAGGGCAAATGAACACTGAAGCTTTCTTT.

This rearrangement joins TRBV19 to TRBJ2-7, with TRBD1 identical over 9 bases. There are 17 residues in the CDR3. Germline V lookup: CDR1 LNHDA, CDR2 SQIVND (reference sequence). V gave up 6 bases and J gave up 2 bases; unmatched junction bases: 14. CDR3: CASSRPSGQGETYEQYF. Written as DNA, the CDR3 is TGTGCCAGTAGCCGCCCCTCGGGACAGGGTGAGACCTACGAGCAGTACTTC.

The CDR3 DNA reads TGTGCCAGCAGTCTGGACAGTCCAAACACTGAAGCTTTCTTT. Amino acid sequence: CASSLDSPNTEAFF. This chain uses TRBV28 with TRBJ1-1, with a possible D match to TRBD1 (6 bases). The germline gives CDR1 MDHEN, CDR2 SYDVKM. The CDR3 consists of 14 residues. V was trimmed by 5 bases and J by 2 bases, leaving 12 bases between them. Drawing the rest from reference TRBV28 and TRBJ1-1, the complete variable domain is DVKVTQSSRYLVKRTGEKVFLECVQDMDHENMFWYRQDPGLGLRLIYFSYDVKMKEKGDIPEGYSVSREKKERFSLILESASTNQTSMYLCASSLDSPNTEAFFGQGTRLTVV.

The chain combines TRBV4-3 with TRBJ2-3; 10 positions agree with TRBD2. With V trimmed by 1 base and J by 2 bases, 6 bases remained unmatched. This CDR3 contains 17 residues. Germline V CDR1 and CDR2: LGHNA, YSLEER. This CDR3 is CASSQAVAGGNTDTQYF. Here the CDR3 DNA reads TGCGCCAGCAGCCAAGCCGTAGCGGGGGGCAACACAGATACGCAGTATTTT.

The chain links TRBV4-3 to TRBJ2-7; D may be TRBD2 (5 bases). The CDR3 is 13 amino acids. V dropped 0 bases and J dropped 4 bases, with 7 bases sitting between them. Germline V gene lookup returns CDR1 LGHNA and CDR2 YSLEER. CDR3 loop: CASSQDRRYEQYF. In DNA, the CDR3 is TGCGCCAGCAGCCAAGATCGGAGGTACGAGCAGTACTTC.

The rearrangement uses TRBV4-2 and TRBJ2-1, with D perhaps matching TRBD1 (5 bases). Germline V CDR1 and CDR2: LGHNA, YNFKEQ. This CDR3 is built from 16 residues. V lost 0 bases, J lost 8 bases, and 17 bases lay in between. For the CDR3, the DNA is TGTGCCAGCAGCCAAGAAGGGGCAAGGGCATTTGATGAGCAGTTCTTC. Its protein product is CASSQEGARAFDEQFF.

This clone turned up a few times. The V gene is TRBV4-1, the J gene TRBJ1-1; D perhaps matches TRBD1 (5 bases). CDR1 is MGHRA, CDR2 YSYEKL, per germline. The CDR3 length is 14 residues. Trimming removed 4 bases at V and 3 bases at J, with 12 bases between. The CDR3 loop reads CASSREGRDTEAFF. As DNA, the CDR3 is TGCGCCAGCAGCCGGGAGGGACGGGACACTGAAGCTTTCTTT.

This clone was picked up a small number of times. The same CDR3 is also encoded by other DNA sequences in this sample. The chain employs TRBV4-3 and TRBJ1-4; the D is unclear. Trimming took off 1 base at V and 3 bases at J, with 9 bases between the two ends. CDR1 and CDR2 from the germline V gene are LGHNA and YSLEER. The CDR3 is 15 residues long. CDR3 nucleotide sequence: TGCGCCAGCAGCCAAGGACAACGGTCTAATGAAAAACTGTTTTTT. Residues: CASSQGQRSNEKLFF.

The CDR3 DNA reads as TGTGCCAGCAGCCCTCCGGGTACGACCATATATTTT. It encodes CASSPPGTTIYF. This chain links TRBV11-2 with TRBJ1-3, with no clear D. Germline V gene lookup returns CDR1 SGHAT and CDR2 FQNNGV. The CDR3 has 12 residues. Trimming pared 5 bases from V and 10 bases from J, leaving 12 bases between. Variable domain in full (rest from reference TRBV11-2 and TRBJ1-3): EAGVAQSPRYKIIEKRQSVAFWCNPISGHATLYWYQQILGQGPKLLIQFQNNGVVDDSQLPKDRFSAERLKGVDSTLKIQPAKLEDSAVYLCASSPPGTTIYFGEGSWLTVV.